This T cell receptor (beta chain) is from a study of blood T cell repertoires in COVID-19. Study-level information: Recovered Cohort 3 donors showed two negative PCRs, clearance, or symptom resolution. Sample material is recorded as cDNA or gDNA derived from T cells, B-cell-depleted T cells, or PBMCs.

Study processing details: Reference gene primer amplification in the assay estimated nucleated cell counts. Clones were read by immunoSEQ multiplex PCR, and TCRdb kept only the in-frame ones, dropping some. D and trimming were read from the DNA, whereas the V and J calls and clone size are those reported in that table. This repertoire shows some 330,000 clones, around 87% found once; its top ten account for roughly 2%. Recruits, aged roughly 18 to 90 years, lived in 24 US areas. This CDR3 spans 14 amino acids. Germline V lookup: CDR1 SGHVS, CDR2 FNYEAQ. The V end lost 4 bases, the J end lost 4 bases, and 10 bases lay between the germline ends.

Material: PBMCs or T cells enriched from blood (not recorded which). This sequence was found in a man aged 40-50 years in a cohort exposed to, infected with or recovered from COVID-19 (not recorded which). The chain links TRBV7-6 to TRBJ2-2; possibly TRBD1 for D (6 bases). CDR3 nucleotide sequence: TGTGCCAGCAGCTCCAGGGGTCCCACCGGGGAGCTGTTTTTT. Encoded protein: CASSSRGPTGELFF.